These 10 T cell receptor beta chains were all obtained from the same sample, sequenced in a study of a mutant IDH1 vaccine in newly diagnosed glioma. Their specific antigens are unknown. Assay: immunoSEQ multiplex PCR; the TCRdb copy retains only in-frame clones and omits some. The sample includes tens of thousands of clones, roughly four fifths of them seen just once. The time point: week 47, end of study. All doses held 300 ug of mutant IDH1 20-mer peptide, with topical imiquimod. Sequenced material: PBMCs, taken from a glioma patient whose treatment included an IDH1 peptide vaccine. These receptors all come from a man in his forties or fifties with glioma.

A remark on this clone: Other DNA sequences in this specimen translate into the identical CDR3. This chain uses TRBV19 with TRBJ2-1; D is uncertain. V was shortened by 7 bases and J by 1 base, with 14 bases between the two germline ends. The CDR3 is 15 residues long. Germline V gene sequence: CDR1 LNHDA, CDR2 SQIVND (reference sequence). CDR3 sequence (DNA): TGTGCCAGTACCCTCGACCGTTCGTCCTACAATGAGCAGTTCTTC. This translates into CASTLDRSSYNEQFF. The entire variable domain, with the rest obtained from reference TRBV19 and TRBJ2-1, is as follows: DGGITQSPKYLFRKEGQNVTLSCEQNLNHDAMYWYRQDPGQGLRLIYYSQIVNDFQKGDIAEGYSVSREKKESFPLTVTSAQKNPTAFYLCASTLDRSSYNEQFFGPGTRLTVL.

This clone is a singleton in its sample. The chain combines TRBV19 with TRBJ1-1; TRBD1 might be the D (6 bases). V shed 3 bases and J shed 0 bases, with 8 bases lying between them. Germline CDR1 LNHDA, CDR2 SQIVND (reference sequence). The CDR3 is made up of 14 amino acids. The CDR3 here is CASSIGTMNTEAFF. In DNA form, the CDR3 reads TGTGCCAGTAGTATTGGGACAATGAACACTGAAGCTTTCTTT.

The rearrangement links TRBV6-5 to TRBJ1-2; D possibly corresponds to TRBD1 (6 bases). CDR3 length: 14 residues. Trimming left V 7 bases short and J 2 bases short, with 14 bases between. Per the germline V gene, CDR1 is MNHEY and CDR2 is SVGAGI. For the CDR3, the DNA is TGTGCCAGCACCCAAAGGGGGGGGAACTATGGCTACACCTTC. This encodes CASTQRGGNYGYTF.

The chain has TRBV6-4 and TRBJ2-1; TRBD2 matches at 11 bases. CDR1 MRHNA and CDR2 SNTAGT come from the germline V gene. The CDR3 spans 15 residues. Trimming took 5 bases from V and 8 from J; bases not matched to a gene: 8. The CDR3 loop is CASSLTSGGMYEQFF. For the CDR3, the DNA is TGTGCCAGCAGTCTAACTAGCGGGGGTATGTATGAGCAGTTCTTC.

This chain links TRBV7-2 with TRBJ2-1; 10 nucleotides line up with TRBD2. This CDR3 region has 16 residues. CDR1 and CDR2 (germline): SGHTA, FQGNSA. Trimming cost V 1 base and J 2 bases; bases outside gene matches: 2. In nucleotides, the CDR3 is TGTGCCAGCAGCTTAGGAGCGGGGGGGCCCTACAATGAGCAGTTCTTC. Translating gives CASSLGAGGPYNEQFF.

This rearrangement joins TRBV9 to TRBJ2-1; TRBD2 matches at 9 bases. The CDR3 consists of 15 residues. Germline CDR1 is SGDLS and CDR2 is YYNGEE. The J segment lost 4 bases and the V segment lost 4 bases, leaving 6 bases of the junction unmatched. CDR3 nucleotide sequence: TGTGCCAGCAGCCCAACTAGCGGGCAATACAATGAGCAGTTCTTC. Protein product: CASSPTSGQYNEQFF.

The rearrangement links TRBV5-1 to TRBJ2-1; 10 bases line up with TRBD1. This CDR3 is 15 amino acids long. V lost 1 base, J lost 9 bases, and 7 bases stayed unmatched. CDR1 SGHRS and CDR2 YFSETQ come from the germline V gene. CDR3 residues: CASSLSDRGLGEQFF. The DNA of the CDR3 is TGCGCCAGCAGCTTGAGTGACAGGGGGCTAGGTGAGCAGTTCTTC.

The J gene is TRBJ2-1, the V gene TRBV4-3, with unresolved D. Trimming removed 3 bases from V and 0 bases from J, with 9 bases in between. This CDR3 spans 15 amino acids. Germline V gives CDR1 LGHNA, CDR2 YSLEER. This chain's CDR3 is CASSQSRSSYNEQFF. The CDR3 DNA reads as TGCGCCAGCAGCCAGTCAAGGAGCTCCTACAATGAGCAGTTCTTC.

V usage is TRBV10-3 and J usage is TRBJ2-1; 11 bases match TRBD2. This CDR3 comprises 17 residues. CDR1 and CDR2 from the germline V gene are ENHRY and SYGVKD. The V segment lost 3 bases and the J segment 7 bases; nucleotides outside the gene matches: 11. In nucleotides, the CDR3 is TGTGCCATCAGTGACCCCCTGGGTAGCGGGAGGGCAAATGAGCAGTTCTTC. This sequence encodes CAISDPLGSGRANEQFF.

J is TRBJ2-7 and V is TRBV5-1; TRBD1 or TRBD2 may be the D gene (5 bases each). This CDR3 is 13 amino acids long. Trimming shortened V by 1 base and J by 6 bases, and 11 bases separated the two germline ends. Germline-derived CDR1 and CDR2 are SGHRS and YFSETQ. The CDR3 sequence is CASSLTDGTEQYF. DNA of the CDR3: TGCGCCAGCAGCTTGACGGACGGGACCGAGCAGTACTTC. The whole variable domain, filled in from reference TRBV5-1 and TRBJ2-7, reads KAGVTQTPRYLIKTRGQQVTLSCSPISGHRSVSWYQQTPGQGLQFLFEYFSETQRNKGNFPGRFSGRQFSNSRSEMNVSTLELGDSALYLCASSLTDGTEQYFGPGTRLTVT.